This is a list of T cell receptor beta chains from one sample in a study of T cells in Graves' hyperthyroidism and ophthalmopathy. TCRdb reprocessed the multiplex PCR reads via MiXCR and lists one record per CDR3 protein. Seen here are about 600,000 distinct CDR3 sequences, approximately 15% observed once, and the top ten hold approximately 6.4%. Sequencing used blood. The receptors come from a young woman with Graves' ophthalmopathy. The conserved cysteine and the conserved F or W are not part of the CDR3 here. Fields, in order: J gene, V gene, CDR3 protein.

J gene: TRBJ1-6; V gene: TRBV28; CDR3 protein: ASSLFAGGGSPLH
J gene: TRBJ2-1; V gene: TRBV6-1; CDR3 protein: ASSAPPGQGANEQF
J gene: TRBJ2-7; V gene: TRBV30; CDR3 protein: AWSGTGDPYEQY
J gene: TRBJ2-7; V gene: TRBV11-1; CDR3 protein: ASRAGGSSYEQY
J gene: TRBJ1-5; V gene: TRBV25-1; CDR3 protein: ASSEYDQPQH
J gene: TRBJ2-7; V gene: TRBV5-1; CDR3 protein: ASSLETGRDEQY
J gene: TRBJ2-7; V gene: TRBV20-1; CDR3 protein: SALTGASYEQY
J gene: TRBJ2-7; V gene: TRBV5-1; CDR3 protein: ASSTGTSGEQY
J gene: TRBJ2-7; V gene: TRBV29-1; CDR3 protein: SADRGQGEQY
J gene: TRBJ2-3; V gene: TRBV14; CDR3 protein: ASSQGFSTDTQY
J gene: TRBJ2-5; V gene: TRBV7-2; CDR3 protein: ASRLSVGETQY
J gene: TRBJ1-1; V gene: TRBV11-2; CDR3 protein: ASSLGLVPGQGQNTEAF
J gene: TRBJ2-2; V gene: TRBV7-9; CDR3 protein: ASSLALAGAGELF
J gene: TRBJ2-7; V gene: TRBV6-5; CDR3 protein: ASSYSAGATYEQY
J gene: TRBJ2-6; V gene: TRBV7-9; CDR3 protein: ASSPAQGSGANVPT
J gene: TRBJ1-1; V gene: TRBV25-1; CDR3 protein: ASSPRRNGAEAF
J gene: TRBJ2-1; V gene: TRBV10-3; CDR3 protein: AISDRFSGSGLSYNEQF